A selection of T cell receptor beta chains follows, all from one sample in a study of T-cell reconstitution after alpha-beta-depleted transplantation in children. TCRdb redid the calling of the PCR reads with MiXCR, one entry per CDR3 protein. The table lists 750,000 to 950,000 distinct CDR3 sequences, around 17% of them singletons. Sequenced material: PBMCs, mostly from graft donor cells, taken 360 days after TCRalphabeta/CD19-depleted stem cell transplant. Source of these receptors: a male patient between 10 and 17 years old who had a stem cell transplant for acute lymphoblastic leukemia, so the T cells may come from the graft donor. The CDR3 runs from the conserved cysteine through the conserved F or W. Fields, in order: D gene, V gene, clone size, J gene, CDR3 protein, CDR3 DNA. D genes are given only for firm matches. Size values are once, few and many counts, or a class for expanded clones, and some rows have none.

>TRBD2|TRBV29-1|many|TRBJ2-4
CSASGRLAKNIQYF
TGCAGCGCTAGCGGGAGGCTAGCCAAAAACATTCAGTACTTC
>TRBD1|TRBV5-1|few|TRBJ2-5
CASRSTGVETQYF
TGCGCCAGCAGGTCGACAGGGGTAGAGACCCAGTACTTC
>TRBD1|TRBV12-3/TRBV12-4|few|TRBJ1-2
CASRDREGYGYTF
TGTGCCAGCAGAGACAGGGAGGGGTATGGCTACACCTTC
>TRBD1|TRBV7-9|few|TRBJ2-7
CASSYDRVGVDEQYF
TGTGCCAGCAGCTACGACAGGGTTGGAGTTGACGAGCAGTACTTC
>NA|TRBV12-3/TRBV12-4|many|TRBJ1-6
CASSLVPVSPLHF
TGTGCCAGCAGTTTAGTGCCGGTTTCACCCCTCCACTTT
>NA|TRBV12-3/TRBV12-4|few|TRBJ1-5
CATLGLDNQPQHF
TGTGCCACCCTGGGACTAGACAATCAGCCCCAGCATTTT
>TRBD2|TRBV15|NA|TRBJ2-7
CATSRDLGGNTEQYF
TGTGCCACCAGCAGAGATCTCGGGGGGAATACCGAGCAGTACTTC
>NA|TRBV11-2|NA|TRBJ2-7
CASNPYRQFYEQYF
TGTGCCAGCAACCCATACCGACAGTTCTACGAGCAGTACTTC
>TRBD2|TRBV4-1|few|TRBJ2-2
CASSQVGRALGGELFF
TGCGCCAGCAGCCAAGTCGGGAGGGCTCTCGGCGGGGAGCTGTTTTTT
>NA|TRBV29-1|NA|TRBJ1-6
CSASGTVNSPLHF
TGCAGCGCCTCCGGGACGGTCAATTCACCCCTCCACTTT
>NA|TRBV6-1|NA|TRBJ1-4
CASKGGTNEKLFF
TGTGCCAGCAAGGGCGGAACTAATGAAAAACTGTTTTTT
>TRBD2|TRBV7-9|few|TRBJ2-7
CASSLAWREASYEQYF
TGTGCCAGCAGCTTAGCCTGGCGGGAGGCCTCCTACGAGCAGTACTTC
>NA|TRBV10-1|NA|TRBJ2-1
CASSDGGSGLNEQFF
TGCGCCAGCAGTGATGGTGGGAGCGGGTTAAATGAGCAGTTCTTC
>TRBD2|TRBV7-3|many|TRBJ2-5
CASSLSGVEETQYF
TGTGCCAGCAGCCTCAGCGGGGTGGAGGAGACCCAGTACTTC
>TRBD1|TRBV5-1|NA|TRBJ1-1
CASSLRSGQGPEAFF
TGCGCCAGCAGCTTGAGGTCGGGACAGGGCCCTGAAGCTTTCTTT